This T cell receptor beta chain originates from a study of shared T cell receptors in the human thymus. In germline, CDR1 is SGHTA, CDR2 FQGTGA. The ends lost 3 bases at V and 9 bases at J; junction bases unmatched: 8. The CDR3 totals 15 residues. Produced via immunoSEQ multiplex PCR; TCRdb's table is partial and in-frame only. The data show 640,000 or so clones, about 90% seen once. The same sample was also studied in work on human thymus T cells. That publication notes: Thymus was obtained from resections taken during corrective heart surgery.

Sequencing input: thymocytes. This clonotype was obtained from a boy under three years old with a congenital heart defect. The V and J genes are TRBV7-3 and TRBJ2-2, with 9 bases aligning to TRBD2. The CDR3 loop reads CASSFFSGGKRELFF. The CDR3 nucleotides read TGTGCCAGCAGCTTCTTTAGCGGGGGAAAAAGGGAGCTGTTTTTT.